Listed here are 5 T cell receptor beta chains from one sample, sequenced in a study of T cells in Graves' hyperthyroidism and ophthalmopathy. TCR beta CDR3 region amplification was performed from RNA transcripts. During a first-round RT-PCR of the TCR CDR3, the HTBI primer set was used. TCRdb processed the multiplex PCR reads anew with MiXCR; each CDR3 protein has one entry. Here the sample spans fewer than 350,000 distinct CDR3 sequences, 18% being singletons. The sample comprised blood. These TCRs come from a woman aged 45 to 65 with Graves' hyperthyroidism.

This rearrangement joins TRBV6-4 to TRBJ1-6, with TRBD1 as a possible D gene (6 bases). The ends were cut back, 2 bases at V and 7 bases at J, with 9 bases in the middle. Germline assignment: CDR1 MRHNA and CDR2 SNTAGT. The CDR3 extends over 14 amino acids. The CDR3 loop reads CASSDRGGNSPLHF. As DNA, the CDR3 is TGTGCCAGCAGTGACCGGGGGGGCAATTCACCCCTCCACTTT.

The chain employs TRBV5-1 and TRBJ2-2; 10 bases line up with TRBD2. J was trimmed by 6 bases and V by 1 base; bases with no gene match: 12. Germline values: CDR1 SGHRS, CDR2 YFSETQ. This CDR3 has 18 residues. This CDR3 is CASSLRLAGAGNAGELFF. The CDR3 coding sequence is TGCGCCAGCAGCTTGCGTCTAGCGGGAGCAGGAAACGCCGGGGAGCTGTTTTTT. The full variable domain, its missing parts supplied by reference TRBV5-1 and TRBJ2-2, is KAGVTQTPRYLIKTRGQQVTLSCSPISGHRSVSWYQQTPGQGLQFLFEYFSETQRNKGNFPGRFSGRQFSNSRSEMNVSTLELGDSALYLCASSLRLAGAGNAGELFFGEGSRLTVL.

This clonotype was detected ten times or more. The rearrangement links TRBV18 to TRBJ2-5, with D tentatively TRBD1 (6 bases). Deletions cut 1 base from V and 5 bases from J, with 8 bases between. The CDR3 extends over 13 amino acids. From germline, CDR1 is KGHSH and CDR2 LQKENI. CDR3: CASSPQQGETQYF. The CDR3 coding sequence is TGTGCCAGCTCACCACAACAGGGCGAGACCCAGTACTTC. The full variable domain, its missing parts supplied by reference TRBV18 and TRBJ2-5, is NAGVMQNPRHLVRRRGQEARLRCSPMKGHSHVYWYRQLPEEGLKFMVYLQKENIIDESGMPKERFSAEFPKEGPSILRIQQVVRGDSAAYFCASSPQQGETQYFGPGTRLLVL.

CDR3 residues: CASTKIGAYSNQPQHF. CDR3 nucleotide sequence: TGTGCCAGCACGAAAATCGGGGCATATAGCAATCAGCCCCAGCATTTT. This chain joins TRBV6-1 and TRBJ1-5; tentatively, D is TRBD1 (5 bases). CDR3 length: 16 amino acids. Germline values: CDR1 MNHNS, CDR2 SASEGT. Trimming took 7 bases from V and 0 from J, leaving 16 bases between them.

The CDR3 coding sequence is TGCGCCAGCAGCCAACCCCGGGACACTGAAGCTTTCTTT. It is translated as CASSQPRDTEAFF. The chain carries TRBV10-2 and TRBJ1-1; no reliable D call. Trimming left V 6 bases short and J 3 bases short, with 11 bases between. This CDR3 spans 13 amino acids. Germline CDR1 is WSHSY and CDR2 is SAAADI.